This TCR beta chain stems from a study of blood T cell repertoires in COVID-19. Assay used: immunoSEQ multiplex PCR; TCRdb lists only in-frame clones, some missing. The sample includes hundreds of thousands of clones, approximately 86% of them seen just once. This TCR was sampled from a woman between 65 and 79 years old with COVID-19, enrolled during active disease. The sequenced material came from peripheral blood.

Here the CDR3 reads CASSYRGGGDTQYF. The CDR3 coding sequence is TGTGCCAGCAGTTACCGCGGGGGGGGAGATACGCAGTATTTT. This chain links TRBV6-6 with TRBJ2-3; TRBD2 matches 9 bases. The germline gives CDR1 MNHNY, CDR2 SVGAGI (reference sequence). This CDR3 has 14 amino acids. Germline trimming cut 2 bases from V and 5 bases from J; bases unmatched to any gene: 2.